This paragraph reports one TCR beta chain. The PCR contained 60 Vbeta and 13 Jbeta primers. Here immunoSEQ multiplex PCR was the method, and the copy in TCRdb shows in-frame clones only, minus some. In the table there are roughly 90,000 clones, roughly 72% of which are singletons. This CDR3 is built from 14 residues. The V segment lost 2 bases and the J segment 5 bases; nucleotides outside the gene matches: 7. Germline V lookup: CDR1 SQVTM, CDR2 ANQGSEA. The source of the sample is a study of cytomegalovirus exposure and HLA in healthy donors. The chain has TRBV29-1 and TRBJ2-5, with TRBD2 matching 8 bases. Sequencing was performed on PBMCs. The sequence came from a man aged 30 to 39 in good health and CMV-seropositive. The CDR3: CSVEILAGPETQYF. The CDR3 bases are TGCAGCGTTGAAATATTAGCGGGACCGGAGACCCAGTACTTC.